Listed here is a single T cell receptor beta chain. There are 12 residues in the CDR3. Germline lookup yields CDR1 LGHDT and CDR2 YNNKEL (reference sequence). V was clipped by 4 bases and J by 8 bases, with 12 bases between them. Profiling relied on immunoSEQ multiplex PCR, and the TCRdb table lists in-frame clones only, not all of them. The profile shows 8,500 to 13,000 clones, over 80% of them singletons. The sample comes from a study of CD4 T cells in relation to SARS-CoV-2 and coronaviruses. The V gene is TRBV3-1 (or the pseudogene TRBV3-2), the J gene TRBJ2-7; D unclear. Sequencing input: naive CD4+ T cells from PBMCs. Subset indicated: naive CD4+ T cells isolated by negative enrichment. The receptor comes from an adult with COVID-19. CDR3 residues: CASSLTGRKQYF. In nucleotides, the CDR3 is TGTGCCAGCAGCCTAACCGGGCGTAAGCAGTACTTC.